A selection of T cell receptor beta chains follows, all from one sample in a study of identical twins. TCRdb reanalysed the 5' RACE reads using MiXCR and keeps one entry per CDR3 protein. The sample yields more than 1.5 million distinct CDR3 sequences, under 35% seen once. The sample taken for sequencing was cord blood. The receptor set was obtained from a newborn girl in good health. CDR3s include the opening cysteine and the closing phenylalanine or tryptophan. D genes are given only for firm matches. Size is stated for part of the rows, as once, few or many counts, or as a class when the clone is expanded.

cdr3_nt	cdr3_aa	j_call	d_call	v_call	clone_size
TGTGCCAGCAGCGTAGTAGCCAGACAAGGCCCGGACAATGAGCAGTTCTTC	CASSVVARQGPDNEQFF	TRBJ2-1	.	TRBV9	few
TGTGCCAGCTCACCACCCTCCAGCGTCGGCACAGATACGCAGTATTTT	CASSPPSSVGTDTQYF	TRBJ2-3	.	TRBV18	few
TGTGCCTGCAGCTCCTTCGGGGGGACAGGGCTACGCTATGGCTACACCTTC	CACSSFGGTGLRYGYTF	TRBJ1-2	TRBD1	TRBV3-1	.
TGTGCCAGCAGCCACCTAGCGGGGATCAATGAGCAGTTCTTC	CASSHLAGINEQFF	TRBJ2-1	TRBD2	TRBV5-6	few
TGTGCCAGCACCATTTACGGGCAGGGAAGGCCTGAAGCTTTCTTT	CASTIYGQGRPEAFF	TRBJ1-1	.	TRBV12-3/TRBV12-4	few
TGTGCCACCAGTGATTGGGGGACGGATGAGCAGTTCTTC	CATSDWGTDEQFF	TRBJ2-1	.	TRBV24-1	many
TGTGCCAGCAGCTTAGCTAGGGAGAATGAGCAGTTCTTC	CASSLARENEQFF	TRBJ2-1	.	TRBV7-2	few
TGTGCCAGCAGGGGAGGACTAGCGGGTCACGGTACGCAGTATTTT	CASRGGLAGHGTQYF	TRBJ2-3	TRBD2	TRBV2	.
TGTGCCTGGAGTATAGTGGCCAGACGGGAGACCCAGTACTTC	CAWSIVARRETQYF	TRBJ2-5	.	TRBV30	.
TGCGCCAGCAGCCAACTACCGGGACTAGCGGCAGATACGCAGTATTTT	CASSQLPGLAADTQYF	TRBJ2-3	TRBD2	TRBV4-1	.
TGTGCCACCGGGACAGGGCGGGAAGAGACCCAGTACTTC	CATGTGREETQYF	TRBJ2-5	TRBD1	TRBV10-3	few